This T cell receptor (beta chain) was captured by sequencing in a study of blood T cell repertoires in COVID-19. About the research overall: Some COVID-19 samples were acute and others convalescent; all came from the United States, Italy and Spain. Nucleic acid was either cDNA or gDNA, and it came from T cells, B-cell-depleted T cells, or PBMCs.

Under the authors' procedure: By means of reference gene primer amplification, nucleated cell counts were estimated. TCRdb's table, derived via immunoSEQ multiplex PCR, lists solely in-frame clones and lacks some. That table gives V, J and clone size, and the DNA gave D and trimming. The sample yields roughly 250,000 clones, 82% seen once. CDR1 and CDR2 (germline): SGHRS, YFSETQ. V trimming: 3 bases; J trimming: 3 bases; junction bases outside the gene matches: 13. The CDR3 covers 17 residues. This chain links TRBV5-1 with TRBJ2-7; 9 bases match TRBD1. Sequencing was done on a sample of peripheral blood. This receptor was obtained from a woman of 80 years or more with active or convalescent COVID-19. The CDR3 coding sequence is TGCGCCAGCAGCTCACCCCCCGGGACAGGGAAGAACTACGAGCAGTACTTC. It yields the protein CASSSPPGTGKNYEQYF.